This TCR beta chain was captured by sequencing in a study of blood T cell repertoires in COVID-19. Study background: COVID-19 samples, acute and convalescent, were from the United States, Italy and Spain.

In the original analysis: Amplifying reference gene primers gave estimates of nucleated cell counts. Data came from immunoSEQ multiplex PCR; TCRdb stores just in-frame clones and leaves some out. That table furnishes V, J and clone size, whereas the DNA furnished D and trimming. This sample has about 160,000 clones, with approximately 90% found just once. The CDR3 spans 13 residues. The V end lost 4 bases, the J end lost 1 base, and 9 bases lay between the germline ends. The germline V gene has CDR1 SGHRS and CDR2 YFSETQ. V and J are TRBV5-1 and TRBJ2-7; a possible D gene is TRBD2 (5 bases). This receptor was taken from a young man with acute or convalescent COVID-19. The sequenced material came from peripheral blood. The CDR3 DNA follows: TGCGCCAGCAGCGAGGGCCCTTCCTACGAGCAGTACTTC. As protein: CASSEGPSYEQYF.